Listed below are T cell receptor beta chains from one sample, sequenced in a study of blood T cell repertoires in COVID-19. Assay used: immunoSEQ multiplex PCR; TCRdb lists only in-frame clones, some missing. The table records 200,000 to 300,000 clones, about 89% of them present only once. What was sequenced was PBMCs or T cells enriched from blood (not recorded which). The receptor source for this set is a woman younger than 45 who had recovered from COVID-19. CDR3s include the opening cysteine and the closing phenylalanine or tryptophan. A D gene is named only where the DNA matches it firmly. The listing skips clone size in some rows; elsewhere it reads once, few, many or a size class.

D gene	V gene	J gene	clone size	CDR3 DNA	CDR3 protein
.	TRBV3-1/TRBV3-2	TRBJ1-1	once	TGTGCCAGCAACGCAAGGACAGAGAACACTGAAGCTTTCTTT	CASNARTENTEAFF
TRBD2	TRBV9	TRBJ2-1	once	TGTGCCAGCAGCGAAGACCAGCGGGAGGGTTACAATGAGCAGTTCTTC	CASSEDQREGYNEQFF
.	TRBV6-5	TRBJ1-1	.	TGTGCCAGCAGTTCTCCAGGGGTGAACACTGAAGCTTTCTTT	CASSSPGVNTEAFF
TRBD2	TRBV5-4	TRBJ2-1	.	TGTGCCAGCAGCTCCACCTGGACTAGCGGGTCAAATGAGCAGTTCTTC	CASSSTWTSGSNEQFF
.	TRBV9	TRBJ2-1	.	TGTGCCAGCAGCGAAGAGGGCTACAATGAGCAGTTCTTC	CASSEEGYNEQFF
TRBD1	TRBV25-1	TRBJ1-5	.	TGTGCCAGCAGCCAGACAGGGTTTTTTCAGCCCCAGCATTTT	CASSQTGFFQPQHF
TRBD2	TRBV20-1	TRBJ2-1	.	TGCAGTGCTAGTAGGCTAGCGGACAATGAGCAGTTCTTC	CSASRLADNEQFF
.	TRBV4-1	TRBJ1-2	.	TGCGCCAGCAGCCAAGCGGGAGGGGGGGGTAACTATGGCTACACCTTC	CASSQAGGGGNYGYTF
TRBD2	TRBV27	TRBJ2-7	.	TGTGCCAGCAGTCCCCAAACTAGCGGGAGTACTTACGAGCAGTACTTC	CASSPQTSGSTYEQYF
.	TRBV6-4	TRBJ2-7	.	TGTGCCAGAAGGAGCAGATTCTACGAGCAGTACTTC	CARRSRFYEQYF
.	TRBV28	TRBJ2-1	.	TGTGCCAGCAAAGCGAGTGAGCAGTTCTTC	CASKASEQFF
.	TRBV4-2	TRBJ1-1	.	TGTGCCAGCAGCCAGGGGGGGGCGGGGAACACTGAAGCTTTCTTT	CASSQGGAGNTEAFF
TRBD2	TRBV30	TRBJ2-4	.	TGTGCCTGGAGTCTGTCGACTAGCGGTTTTCAGTACTTC	CAWSLSTSGFQYF
.	TRBV9	TRBJ1-6	.	TGTGCCAGCAGCGCTGGGGCTCGTTCACCCCTCCACTTT	CASSAGARSPLHF
.	TRBV18	TRBJ2-3	.	TGTGCCAGCTCACCACCGTTAATAGCAAGAAGGACAGATACGCAGTATTTT	CASSPPLIARRTDTQYF
.	TRBV9	TRBJ2-7	.	TGTGCCAGCAGCCAACGATTCGGAAGCGTTAGTTACGAGCAGTACTTC	CASSQRFGSVSYEQYF
TRBD2	TRBV5-4	TRBJ2-1	.	TGTGCCAGCAGCTCCAAGAGCGGGAGACGGGCGGTACATGAGCAGTTCTTC	CASSSKSGRRAVHEQFF
.	TRBV4-2	TRBJ2-7	.	TGTGCCAGCAGCCAAGGACCTGGGGCAAGTTTCGGCGAGCAGTACTTC	CASSQGPGASFGEQYF